This T cell receptor beta chain is drawn from a study of cytomegalovirus exposure and HLA in healthy donors. Overall study findings and caveats: Roughly uniform depth of sequencing across donors was assumed in presence/absence analyses. An Asian-associated ancestry cluster reportedly showed fewer N-insertions than the roughly 670-donor mean in a later analysis. While the bulk of TCR sequences proved rare, some public TCRs turned up in many donors.

For this clone: Its specificity is not known.

This CDR3 contains 16 residues. Germline assignment: CDR1 MNHNY and CDR2 SVGAGI (reference sequence). The V gene lost 2 bases and the J gene lost 5 bases, with 18 bases spanning the gap. Vbeta (60) and Jbeta (13) primers were used in the PCR. This table comes from immunoSEQ multiplex PCR, and its TCRdb copy is limited to in-frame clones, with some not included. The data show approximately 150,000 clones, approximately 84% seen once. This clonotype originated in a man aged 45-65 years in good health and CMV-seropositive. Input material: PBMCs. J is TRBJ1-2 and V is TRBV6-6; D gene ambiguous. CDR3 DNA sequence: TGTGCCAGCAGTTACGGCTCTCTGGAGGGATGGTATGGCTACACCTTC. It specifies CASSYGSLEGWYGYTF.